These T cell receptor beta chains were read from a single sample in a study of blood T cell repertoires in COVID-19. The data were produced by immunoSEQ multiplex PCR, yet TCRdb's version contains in-frame clones alone and is incomplete. The data hold 250,000 to 300,000 clones, with about 86% observed a single time. The sample consisted of PBMCs or T cells enriched from blood (not recorded which). Every receptor here comes from a man aged 30 to 39 with acute COVID-19. The CDR3 runs from the conserved cysteine through the conserved F or W. Fields, in order: J gene, V gene, CDR3 length, CDR3 protein.

TRBJ2-1 | TRBV6-5 | 15 | CASSGAGQKNNEQFF
TRBJ1-5 | TRBV7-9 | 13 | CASSLDRLEPQHF
TRBJ1-6 | TRBV5-4 | 14 | CASSLGGGISPLHF
TRBJ1-2 | TRBV2 | 16 | CASSGGTGGTNYGYTF
TRBJ1-5 | TRBV11-2 | 12 | CASSLGAGAQHF
TRBJ2-3 | TRBV18 | 13 | CASSPPRTDTQYF
TRBJ1-1 | TRBV14 | 15 | CASSQPGQGGTEAFF
TRBJ2-5 | TRBV6-5 | 14 | CASSPLGPTETQYF
TRBJ2-1 | TRBV20-1 | 11 | CSARGQYEQFF
TRBJ1-6 | TRBV28 | 13 | CASSLMTGSPLHF
TRBJ1-5 | TRBV28 | 15 | CASTWGHRSNQPQHF
TRBJ1-6 | TRBV19 | 14 | CASSIQDSNSPLHF
TRBJ2-2 | TRBV6-4 | 15 | CASSTGESDTGELFF
TRBJ2-3 | TRBV19 | 13 | CASIPAGTDTQYF
TRBJ1-1 | TRBV19 | 15 | CASRPTGARNTEAFF
TRBJ1-1 | TRBV7-2 | 17 | CASSPTTQGIMNTEAFF
TRBJ1-2 | TRBV19 | 16 | CASSKTLGQGDYGYTF
TRBJ1-4 | TRBV2 | 14 | CASRIGTGGEKLFF
TRBJ2-5 | TRBV3-1/TRBV3-2 | 14 | CASSNRGIQETQYF
TRBJ1-2 | TRBV3-1/TRBV3-2 | 15 | CASSQFGGQGRGYTF
TRBJ2-3 | TRBV14 | 15 | CASSQWRGAADTQYF
TRBJ2-5 | TRBV7-3 | 16 | CASSLTSRRRQETQYF
TRBJ2-6 | TRBV19 | 20 | CASSMLGLGSSHSGANVLTF
TRBJ1-2 | TRBV5-1 | 12 | CASNLRREGYTF
TRBJ1-1 | TRBV15 | 15 | CATSWGRVGVTEAFF
TRBJ2-2 | TRBV5-1 | 14 | CASSPRSESGELFF
TRBJ1-2 | TRBV7-2 | 14 | CASSSKTGVRGYTF
TRBJ1-6 | TRBV4-1 | 15 | CASSQDRGYNSPLHF
TRBJ2-3 | TRBV24-1 | 19 | CATSDFRSGGPQSTDTQYF
TRBJ2-2 | TRBV24-1 | 14 | CATSDLNGGGELFF
TRBJ1-4 | TRBV7-9 | 14 | CASSYGGLGEKLFF
TRBJ1-6 | TRBV7-8 | 16 | CASSVGESSYNSPLHF
TRBJ2-2 | TRBV6-4 | 14 | CASSEGQDTGELFF
TRBJ1-1 | TRBV7-8 | 17 | CASSYNNAGTGNTEAFF
TRBJ1-1 | TRBV5-5 | 13 | CASSLELWGRAFF
TRBJ1-1 | TRBV2 | 14 | CASRPTTSGTEAFF
TRBJ1-4 | TRBV7-8 | 15 | CASSLEQGAEEKLFF
TRBJ1-4 | TRBV11-2 | 16 | CASSPLRTATNEKLFF
TRBJ1-2 | TRBV4-3 | 15 | CASSLALQGNYGYTF
TRBJ1-1 | TRBV7-8 | 15 | CASSLVPRGVTEAFF